These 7 T cell receptor beta chains originate from one sample sequenced in a study of OX40 agonist ivuxolimab in advanced cancers. The table came from immunoSEQ multiplex PCR; TCRdb's copy has only in-frame clones and leaves some out. The sample holds approximately 32,000 clones, over 85% seen once. Source: CD4+ or CD8+ T cells sorted from blood, taken in a trial of the OX40 agonist ivuxolimab. These receptors originate from an adult with an advanced solid tumor such as melanoma, head and neck, liver or kidney cancer.

This clone was seen only a few times. This chain links TRBV28 with TRBJ2-5; TRBD1 matches at 8 bases. The germline gives CDR1 MDHEN, CDR2 SYDVKM. V trimming: 3 bases; J trimming: 2 bases; junction bases outside the gene matches: 5. CDR3 length: 15 residues. The CDR3 nucleotides read TGTGCCAGCAGTTTCCAGGGACAGGAACAAGAGACCCAGTACTTC. Translation: CASSFQGQEQETQYF.

This chain connects TRBV9 to TRBJ2-2; 13 bases are a match to TRBD2. Per germline, CDR1 SGDLS and CDR2 YYNGEE. This CDR3 has 17 amino acids. V lost 1 base, J lost 5 bases, and 5 bases stayed unmatched. For the CDR3, the DNA is TGTGCCAGCAGCGTATCGGGACTAGCGGGAAATACCGGGGAGCTGTTTTTT. It translates to CASSVSGLAGNTGELFF. The full variable domain, in which reference TRBV9 and TRBJ2-2 provide the parts outside the CDR3, is DSGVTQTPKHLITATGQRVTLRCSPRSGDLSVYWYQQSLDQGLQFLIQYYNGEERAKGNILERFSAQQFPDLHSELNLSSLELGDSALYFCASSVSGLAGNTGELFFGEGSRLTVL.

This chain joins TRBV15 and TRBJ2-7; 7 nucleotides match TRBD1. Germline values: CDR1 LNHNV, CDR2 YYDKDF (reference sequence). J was trimmed by 5 bases and V by 4 bases; bases with no gene match: 11. The CDR3 totals 15 residues. The CDR3: CATSTAGTAVNEQYF. The CDR3, as DNA: TGTGCCACCAGCACAGCCGGGACAGCCGTGAACGAGCAGTACTTC.

The rearrangement uses TRBV15 and TRBJ1-4; possibly TRBD1 for D (6 bases). V shed 4 bases and J shed 1 base, with 25 bases lying between them. The CDR3 loop spans 20 amino acids. In germline, CDR1 is LNHNV, CDR2 YYDKDF (reference sequence). This CDR3 reads CATSTEAAGRGAVTNEKLFF. The CDR3 DNA follows: TGTGCCACCAGCACTGAGGCGGCAGGGCGGGGGGCCGTAACTAATGAAAAACTGTTTTTT.

The count of this clone is one. The rearrangement uses TRBV9 and TRBJ1-4; D is uncertain. This CDR3 region has 15 residues. Trimming pared 0 bases from V and 0 bases from J, leaving 6 bases between. The V gene's germline CDR1 is SGDLS and CDR2 YYNGEE. CDR3 sequence (DNA): TGTGCCAGCAGCGTAGGTGGGTCAACTAATGAAAAACTGTTTTTT. It translates to CASSVGGSTNEKLFF.

The chain uses TRBV5-6 and TRBJ2-3, with D uncertain. Trimming shortened V by 0 bases and J by 6 bases, and 14 bases separated the two germline ends. The CDR3 is made up of 15 amino acids. Per germline, CDR1 SGHDT and CDR2 YYEEEE. The CDR3 DNA reads as TGTGCCAGCAGCTTGGGGGTACTCGGAAGGGATACGCAGTATTTT. This sequence encodes CASSLGVLGRDTQYF.

The chain employs TRBV28 and TRBJ2-5; 7 bases agree with TRBD2. The J call may be faulty, since TRBJ2-7 better matches the DNA end. Germline CDR1 is MDHEN and CDR2 is SYDVKM. The CDR3 length is 11 residues. The CDR3 nucleotides read TGTGCCAGCCAGCGGGGATACGAGCAGTACTTC. Translation: CASQRGYEQYF.